These 23 T cell receptor beta chains share one sample of origin, sequenced in a study of regulatory T cells in long-lasting Graves disease. Researchers made TCR beta libraries by using iRepertoire HTBI primers and running Arm-PCR on CDR3 regions. TCRdb reanalysed the multiplex PCR reads using MiXCR and keeps one entry per CDR3 protein. The table includes hundreds of thousands of distinct CDR3 sequences, 20% detected once. Specified time point: persistent/refractory GD, antithyroid drugs over 5 years with positive TRAb. The TCR library was prepared using RNA isolated from PBMCs. Sequences were derived from peripheral blood mononuclear cells (PBMCs), sampled when the disease was refractory, from a patient treated with antithyroid drugs. The receptors here all came from a female donor with Graves disease.

The CDR3 DNA reads as TGCGCCAGCAGCCAAGGGCCCCCGAGGGGCTCTGGGGCCAACGTCCTGACTTTC. Protein sequence: CASSQGPPRGSGANVLTF. The V gene is TRBV4-1, the J gene TRBJ2-6, with D possibly being TRBD1 or TRBD2 (5 bases each). CDR3 length equals 18 residues. V was shortened by 1 base and J by 0 bases, with 13 bases between the two germline ends. Germline CDR1 reads MGHRA; CDR2 reads YSYEKL.

In its sample, this clonotype was seen a few times. This sequence joins TRBV7-6 and TRBJ1-2, with D maybe TRBD1 (5 bases). The V and J ends lost 5 bases and 5 bases respectively, with 21 bases between them. Germline V lookup: CDR1 SGHVS, CDR2 FNYEAQ. The CDR3 is 16 residues long. CDR3 nucleotide sequence: TGTGCCAGCAGCCTGGGGCAGGGCGCTACAATTTATGGCTACACCTTC. Translating gives CASSLGQGATIYGYTF.

This clonotype was detected a few times. A much larger clone differs by one base, so this may be a read error. This chain joins TRBV12-3 or TRBV12-4 and TRBJ1-2; D not certain. There are 15 residues in the CDR3. V was clipped by 2 bases and J by 8 bases, with 18 bases between them. The CDR3 region has the DNA TGTGCCAGCAGTTTAAAGAGGACCCGGAGTGAAGGCTACACCTTC. Protein product: CASSLKRTRSEGYTF.

This clonotype was observed a handful of times. The gene calls are TRBV4-2 and TRBJ1-1; no clear D gene. V was trimmed by 1 base and J by 6 bases, leaving 12 bases between them. Per the germline V gene, CDR1 is LGHNA and CDR2 is YNFKEQ. The CDR3 sequence is 14 residues long. CDR3 amino acids: CASSQAGRASEAFF. CDR3 DNA sequence: TGTGCCAGCAGCCAAGCGGGAAGGGCTTCTGAAGCTTTCTTT.

V and J are TRBV30 and TRBJ1-5; D might be TRBD1 (5 bases). The CDR3 sequence is 15 residues long. V was pared by 3 bases and J by 6 bases, with 18 bases between. Germline-derived CDR1 and CDR2 are GTSNPN and SVGIG (reference sequence). Written as DNA, the CDR3 is TGTGCCTGGAGCGTTGACCGGGACCGTCGTCAGCCCCAGCATTTT. Residues: CAWSVDRDRRQPQHF.

This clonotype was recorded many times. The rearrangement joins TRBV11-2 to TRBJ1-2, with a possible D match to TRBD1 (5 bases). Trimming shortened V by 5 bases and J by 7 bases, and 29 bases separated the two germline ends. Germline assignment: CDR1 SGHAT and CDR2 FQNNGV. CDR3 size: 18 residues. The DNA for the CDR3 is TGTGCCAGCAGCCCTAATCCCGGCACAGGAGGACTTATAGGTGGCTACACCTTC. Translation gives CASSPNPGTGGLIGGYTF.

This clonotype was picked up many times. The CDR3 bases are TGTGCCAGCACCATCTCGGGGGGGGCCAGGCAGCCCCAGCATTTT. Translated, it gives CASTISGGARQPQHF. V gene TRBV7-8 combines with J gene TRBJ1-5; a possible D gene is TRBD1 (6 bases). This CDR3 has 15 amino acids. V was clipped by 7 bases and J by 7 bases, with 20 bases between them. Germline values: CDR1 SGHVS, CDR2 FQNEAQ.

The chain combines TRBV6-9 with TRBJ1-2, with D maybe TRBD1 (6 bases). Trimming stripped 3 bases from V and 4 bases from J, with 18 bases between. In germline, CDR1 is MNHGY, CDR2 SVAAGI. The CDR3 has 16 residues. In DNA form, the CDR3 reads TGTGCCAGCAGTTACTCTCGGGGGGCGACTACCTATGGCTACACCTTC. Encoded protein: CASSYSRGATTYGYTF.

Details on this clonotype: A much larger clonotype is one base distant, so this may be a read error. The chain employs TRBV3-1 and TRBJ2-5, with a possible D match to TRBD1 (5 bases). The V gene lost 7 bases and the J gene lost 0 bases, with 24 bases spanning the gap. This CDR3 comprises 18 residues. CDR1 LGHDT and CDR2 YNNKEL come from the germline V gene (reference sequence). The CDR3 coding sequence is TGTGCCAGCACCCTGATCCGGGCAGGGAACCGTTACCAAGAGACCCAGTACTTC. Amino acids: CASTLIRAGNRYQETQYF.

In its sample, this clonotype was seen a few times. The chain is built from TRBV4-2 and TRBJ2-5; 11 nucleotides match TRBD2. CDR1 and CDR2 from the germline V gene are LGHNA and YNFKEQ. V trimming: 0 bases; J trimming: 0 bases; junction bases outside the gene matches: 9. The CDR3 is made up of 19 amino acids. DNA of the CDR3: TGTGCCAGCAGCCAAGATAACCCGGGACTAGCGGAGGACCAAGAGACCCAGTACTTC. Translating gives CASSQDNPGLAEDQETQYF.

This clonotype was seen a handful of times. The chain links TRBV7-9 to TRBJ2-3, with 11 nucleotides matching TRBD1. Germline V gene data show CDR1 as SEHNR and CDR2 as FQNEAQ (reference sequence). The J segment lost 4 bases and the V segment lost 3 bases, leaving 6 bases of the junction unmatched. CDR3 length: 16 amino acids. CDR3 loop: CASSFRGTGGPDTQYF. The CDR3, as DNA: TGTGCCAGCAGCTTCCGCGGGACAGGGGGACCAGATACGCAGTATTTT. The full variable domain, with the rest looked up from reference TRBV7-9 and TRBJ2-3, is DTGVSQNPRHKITKRGQNVTFRCDPISEHNRLYWYRQTLGQGPEFLTYFQNEAQLEKSRLLSDRFSAERPKGSFSTLEIQRTEQGDSAMYLCASSFRGTGGPDTQYFGPGTRLTVL.

The sample holds many counts of this clonotype. This chain connects TRBV7-8 to TRBJ2-7; no definite D call. The CDR3 extends over 15 amino acids. Trimming cost V 5 bases and J 3 bases, with 17 bases left between them. Germline V gene sequence: CDR1 SGHVS, CDR2 FQNEAQ. CDR3 loop: CASSPLAIYVYEQYF. The CDR3 nucleotides read TGTGCCAGCAGCCCGCTGGCGATTTACGTCTACGAGCAGTACTTC.

This clonotype was counted only a few times. The chain joins TRBV27 to TRBJ1-1; no clear D. Trimming stripped 3 bases from V and 1 base from J, with 18 bases between. The CDR3 spans 17 residues. The V gene's germline CDR1 is MNHEY and CDR2 SMNVEV (reference sequence). The CDR3 spells CASSFFGGRIANTEAFF. CDR3 nucleotide sequence: TGTGCCAGCAGTTTCTTTGGTGGAAGGATTGCGAACACTGAAGCTTTCTTT.

The rearrangement links TRBV6-2 or TRBV6-3 to TRBJ2-7, with D unresolved. CDR1 is MNHEY, CDR2 SVGEGT, per germline. This CDR3 is 13 amino acids long. Trimming took off 2 bases at V and 2 bases at J, with 7 bases between the two ends. The CDR3 protein is CASSYPKPYEQYF. The DNA of the CDR3 is TGTGCCAGCAGTTACCCAAAACCCTACGAGCAGTACTTC.

This clonotype was counted many times. The chain links TRBV29-1 to TRBJ1-1; D is possibly TRBD1 (5 bases). This CDR3 comprises 17 residues. V dropped 3 bases and J dropped 0 bases, with 20 bases sitting between them. CDR1 and CDR2 (germline): SQVTM, ANQGSEA. CDR3 in DNA: TGCAGCGTTGATTCCCTCAGGGCGGATCTGGTGAACACTGAAGCTTTCTTT. This translates into CSVDSLRADLVNTEAFF.

This clonotype has ten or more counts. The chain couples TRBV6-1 to TRBJ1-2, with a tentative D call TRBD1 (6 bases). Germline V gene sequence: CDR1 MNHNS, CDR2 SASEGT. The CDR3 consists of 14 residues. Trimming removed 4 bases at V and 5 bases at J, with 14 bases between. CDR3 nucleotide sequence: TGTGCCAGCAGTGGCTTCGGGACAAGTTATGGCTACACCTTC. Protein sequence: CASSGFGTSYGYTF.

This clonotype was seen repeatedly, ten times or more. The chain links TRBV2 to TRBJ1-5, with D possibly matching TRBD1 (6 bases). CDR3 length equals 14 residues. The germline V gene has CDR1 SNHLY and CDR2 FYNNEI. Trimming stripped 4 bases from V and 6 bases from J, with 13 bases between. CDR3 nucleotide sequence: TGTGCCAGCAGTGCTCACAGGGATGGTCAGCCCCAGCATTTT. Its translation is CASSAHRDGQPQHF.

The chain has TRBV27 and TRBJ2-5; TRBD2 matches 10 bases. The V and J ends lost 4 bases and 5 bases, in that order; junction bases with no gene match: 4. The germline V gene has CDR1 MNHEY and CDR2 SMNVEV (reference sequence). The CDR3 contains 14 residues. Here the CDR3 DNA reads TGTGCCAGCAGTTCAGCGGGGGGGGGGGAGACCCAGTACTTC. Protein sequence: CASSSAGGGETQYF.

Many counts were recorded for this clonotype. The chain links TRBV12-3 or TRBV12-4 to TRBJ1-2; 7 nucleotides line up with TRBD1. The CDR3 is 13 residues long. Trimming removed 5 bases from V and 7 bases from J; junction bases left unmatched: 7. CDR3 DNA: TGTGCCAGCAGTCCGACAGGGACTTTTGGCTACACCTTC. Its translation is CASSPTGTFGYTF.

The chain couples TRBV7-2 to TRBJ1-5, with D possibly being TRBD1 (6 bases). Germline values: CDR1 SGHTA, CDR2 FQGNSA. V gave up 5 bases and J gave up 4 bases, with 12 bases separating them. The CDR3 is made up of 14 amino acids. The CDR3 nucleotides read TGTGCCAGCAGCCCCGCCCAGGGGAATCAGCCCCAGCATTTT. This codes for CASSPAQGNQPQHF.

This clonotype was seen repeatedly, ten times or more. The genes are TRBV18 and TRBJ1-2; 7 nucleotides agree with TRBD1. The CDR3 is made up of 13 amino acids. Germline V gives CDR1 KGHSH, CDR2 LQKENI. V gave up 3 bases and J gave up 6 bases; unmatched junction bases: 4. CDR3 DNA sequence: TGTGCCAGCTCACCCGACAGGGTAAATGGCTACACCTTC. Translating it yields CASSPDRVNGYTF.

This clonotype was picked up many times. The chain is built from TRBV12-3 or TRBV12-4 and TRBJ2-7; weak D call: TRBD1 (7 bases). The CDR3 contains 15 residues. Trimming removed 5 bases from V and 4 bases from J, with 18 bases in between. The CDR3 DNA reads TGTGCCAGCAGTCTTCGGCGGGACAGAAAATACGAGCAGTACTTC. Protein sequence: CASSLRRDRKYEQYF.

The genes are TRBV6-1 and TRBJ1-4, with D tentatively TRBD1 (6 bases). The V gene's germline CDR1 is MNHNS and CDR2 SASEGT. The V end was cut by 7 bases, the J end by 2 bases, with 20 bases between. CDR3 size: 17 residues. CDR3: CASTTFRGRVTNEKLFF. Written as DNA, the CDR3 is TGTGCCAGCACCACATTTAGGGGGAGGGTCACTAATGAAAAACTGTTTTTT.